This is a list of T cell receptor beta chains from one sample in a study of T cell responses to AZD1222 COVID-19 vaccine. This table comes from immunoSEQ multiplex PCR, and its TCRdb copy is limited to in-frame clones, with some not included. Of 150,000 to 200,000 clones listed, approximately 95% are singletons. The source was peripheral blood, collected 28 days after the second AZD1222 dose. All receptors come from an adult who received the AZD1222 COVID-19 vaccine. Each CDR3 is given with its conserved first and last residue. The D gene is left open where the match is weak. The size entry is marked missing in some rows and otherwise reads once, few, many or a size class.

>-|-|TRBJ1-2|TRBV12-3/TRBV12-4|12
TGTGCCAGCAGTTTTCAGGGGCTAGGCTACACCTTC
CASSFQGLGYTF
>TRBD1|once|TRBJ2-3|TRBV7-6|16
TGTGCCAGCAGTCCTACAGGGGGTACTAGCACAGATACGCAGTATTTT
CASSPTGGTSTDTQYF
>TRBD1|-|TRBJ1-1|TRBV11-2|14
TGTGCCAGCAGCTTCGCGACAGGGGCGGCTGAAGCTTTCTTT
CASSFATGAAEAFF
>-|-|TRBJ1-5|TRBV28|13
TGTGCCAGCCGCGTAGCGCGCAATCAGCCCCAGCATTTT
CASRVARNQPQHF
>-|-|TRBJ1-2|TRBV2|12
TGTGCCAGCAGCGGCTCCGGGGGAAGCTACACCTTC
CASSGSGGSYTF
>TRBD2|-|TRBJ2-1|TRBV29-1|14
TGCAGCGTTGAGAGCGGGGTTTCCTACAATGAGCAGTTCTTC
CSVESGVSYNEQFF
>TRBD1|-|TRBJ1-2|TRBV18|13
TGTGCCAGCTCACCAGGACAGGCCTATGGCTACACCTTC
CASSPGQAYGYTF
>-|-|TRBJ1-3|TRBV14|15
TGTGCCAGCAGCCAAGCGGTCAAGCCAGGAAACACCATATATTTT
CASSQAVKPGNTIYF
>-|-|TRBJ1-6|TRBV7-2|14
TGTGCCAGCAGCGAGAGACACGATAATTCACCCCTCCACTTT
CASSERHDNSPLHF
>-|-|TRBJ2-3|TRBV9|13
TGTGCCAGCAGGTCGGAGGGTCCAGATACGCAGTATTTT
CASRSEGPDTQYF
>-|-|TRBJ1-1|TRBV18|18
TGTGCCAGCTCACCACGTCCGGCAGGGTTAAAAATGAACACTGAAGCTTTCTTT
CASSPRPAGLKMNTEAFF
>-|once|TRBJ2-2|TRBV7-2|16
TGTGCCAGCAGCTCCCAACCCCTCAGGGTCACCGGGGAGCTGTTTTTT
CASSSQPLRVTGELFF
>TRBD1|-|TRBJ2-7|TRBV2|15
TGTGCCAGCGGAAGGGGACAGCCTCACTCCTACGAGCAGTACTTC
CASGRGQPHSYEQYF
>TRBD1|-|TRBJ2-5|TRBV4-3|14
TGCGCCAGCAGCCAAAACAGGGGGCAAGAGACCCAGTACTTC
CASSQNRGQETQYF
>-|-|TRBJ2-5|TRBV27|14
TGTGCCAGCAGTTTACGACAGTACCAAGAGACCCAGTACTTC
CASSLRQYQETQYF
>-|-|TRBJ1-3|TRBV13|15
TGTGCCAGCAGCTCGGGAGGTTTCTCTGGAAACACCATATATTTT
CASSSGGFSGNTIYF
>-|-|TRBJ1-2|TRBV10-3|14
TGTGCCATCAGTGGGGGACCCGAGGAGGGTGGCTACACCTTC
CAISGGPEEGGYTF
>-|-|TRBJ2-7|TRBV18|14
TGTGCCAGCTCACCTAACGAGGGAAGCTACGAGCAGTACTTC
CASSPNEGSYEQYF
>-|-|TRBJ2-7|TRBV3-1/TRBV3-2|13
TGTGCCAGCAGCTCAAGATCGGGCGACGAGCAGTACTTC
CASSSRSGDEQYF
>-|-|TRBJ2-1|TRBV9|15
TGTGCCAGCAGCGTAGCAGCGAGCTCCTACAATGAGCAGTTCTTC
CASSVAASSYNEQFF
>-|-|TRBJ1-6|TRBV28|17
TGTGCCAGCAGTGTAGGACAGCCGGGTGGTTATAATTCACCCCTCCACTTT
CASSVGQPGGYNSPLHF
>TRBD2|-|TRBJ2-1|TRBV15|17
TGTGCCACCAGCGGGAGCGGGGGGCTCAACTCCTACAATGAGCAGTTCTTC
CATSGSGGLNSYNEQFF
>-|-|TRBJ1-3|TRBV30|17
TGTGCCTGGAGTGTACCGGCAGGGGAAAACTCTGGAAACACCATATATTTT
CAWSVPAGENSGNTIYF
>-|few|TRBJ2-2|TRBV9|15
TGTGCCAGCAGCGTAGGGACCCCTTCCACCGGGGAGCTGTTTTTT
CASSVGTPSTGELFF
>TRBD1|-|TRBJ2-7|TRBV5-8|16
TGTGCCAGCAGCTTGGCCCTAGGGGACAGGGCCTACGAGCAGTACTTC
CASSLALGDRAYEQYF
>-|-|TRBJ1-1|TRBV2|11
TGTGCCAGCAGTGAAGGGCCTGAAGCTTTCTTT
CASSEGPEAFF
>-|-|TRBJ2-5|TRBV7-3|14
TGTGCCAGCAGCCCCCGAGGTTTAGGGGAGACCCAGTACTTC
CASSPRGLGETQYF
>-|-|TRBJ2-3|TRBV6-2/TRBV6-3|15
TGTGCCAGCAGCCAACAGGAGCCCCCCACAGATACGCAGTATTTT
CASSQQEPPTDTQYF
>-|-|TRBJ1-4|TRBV9|14
TGTGCCAGCACATCCTACAAGGATAATGAAAAACTGTTTTTT
CASTSYKDNEKLFF
>-|-|TRBJ1-1|TRBV5-1|16
TGCGCCAGCAGCTTGGCCGCCAACAGAATGAACACTGAAGCTTTCTTT
CASSLAANRMNTEAFF
>-|-|TRBJ1-2|TRBV6-5|12
TGTGCCAGCAGCTCCGGCATCTATGGCTACACCTTC
CASSSGIYGYTF
>-|-|TRBJ1-2|TRBV9|16
TGTGCCAGCAGCGTAGGACAGAGCTCCGCTAACTATGGCTACACCTTC
CASSVGQSSANYGYTF
>-|-|TRBJ1-1|TRBV27|14
TGTGCCAGCAGTTTAAGGTGGGGGAGCACTGAAGCTTTCTTT
CASSLRWGSTEAFF
>TRBD2|-|TRBJ2-3|TRBV2|13
TGTACCTATTCAGCGGGGGTCACAGATACGCAGTATTTT
CTYSAGVTDTQYF
>TRBD1|-|TRBJ1-1|TRBV6-5|13
TGTGCCAGCGGAAGGACAGGGGACACTGAAGCTTTCTTT
CASGRTGDTEAFF
>-|-|TRBJ1-6|TRBV11-2|12
TGTGCCAGCGGCATAATAGAATCACCCCTCCACTTT
CASGIIESPLHF
>-|-|TRBJ2-1|TRBV7-2|12
TGTGCCAGCAGCTTAAGGGTAAATGAGCAGTTCTTC
CASSLRVNEQFF
>-|once|TRBJ1-1|TRBV28|13
TGTGCCAGCAGTCGCACTCAGGGAATTGAAGCTTTCTTT
CASSRTQGIEAFF
>TRBD1|few|TRBJ1-5|TRBV7-2|14
TGTGCCAGCAGATCGGGACAGACCAATCAGCCCCAGCATTTT
CASRSGQTNQPQHF
>-|few|TRBJ2-1|TRBV18|16
TGTGCCAGCTCACCACCCCAGCGTCCTTCCTACAATGAGCAGTTCTTC
CASSPPQRPSYNEQFF
>-|-|TRBJ1-2|TRBV2|11
TGTGCCAGCAGTGTGGCGAATGGCTACACCTTC
CASSVANGYTF
>-|-|TRBJ1-5|TRBV4-1|12
TGCGCCAGCAGCCAAGGGATGCAGCCCCAGCATTTT
CASSQGMQPQHF
>TRBD2|-|TRBJ2-2|TRBV5-4|16
TGTGCCAGCAGCTTTCGGACTAGCGGGGTCACCGGGGAGCTGTTTTTT
CASSFRTSGVTGELFF
>-|-|TRBJ2-2|TRBV5-6|12
TGTGCCAGCACCGCTTTTCCCGGGGAGCTGTTTTTT
CASTAFPGELFF
>-|-|TRBJ2-5|TRBV11-2|12
TGTGCCAGCAGCTCCCATGGGGAGACCCAGTACTTC
CASSSHGETQYF
>-|-|TRBJ2-1|TRBV19|15
TGTGCCAGTAATGTGGGGCTTTCTCCCTACAATGAGCAGTTCTTC
CASNVGLSPYNEQFF
>TRBD2|-|TRBJ2-7|TRBV3-1/TRBV3-2|17
TGTGCCAGCAGCCAAGAAAGACTAGCGGGGGGGCTGGGGGAGCAGTACTTC
CASSQERLAGGLGEQYF
>TRBD1|-|TRBJ1-3|TRBV18|15
TGTGCCAGCTCACCCGGGACAGGGAGTGGAAACACCATATATTTT
CASSPGTGSGNTIYF
>-|-|TRBJ1-5|TRBV21-1|19
TGTGCCAGCAGCAATATTAAAAAGGGACCGCAACGGGGGAATCAGCCCCAGCATTTT
CASSNIKKGPQRGNQPQHF
>-|-|TRBJ1-1|TRBV19|15
TGTGCCAGTAGTATAGGAGGAGGGGGGCGAACTGAAGCTTTCTTT
CASSIGGGGRTEAFF